The clone carrying this T cell receptor beta chain was picked up a small number of times. What it recognizes is unknown. The CDR3 contains 16 residues. V was clipped by 3 bases and J by 5 bases; unmatched bases: 11. Germline V gene lookup returns CDR1 SGHVS and CDR2 FNYEAQ. Sequencing was performed with immunoSEQ multiplex PCR; in TCRdb, only in-frame clones are kept and a portion is missing. The data contain approximately 120,000 clones, 70% to 90% of them singletons. The sample belongs to a study of T cell responses to AZD1222 COVID-19 vaccine. Whole-study results and caveats: Close to half of spike-specific TCRs reportedly recognize unmutated variant regions. White British donors predominated, females outnumbered males, and clonal diversity was possibly underestimated.

This specimen was peripheral blood, taken 28 days after the second AZD1222 dose. This chain links TRBV7-6 with TRBJ2-5, with 8 nucleotides matching TRBD2. The receptor's source is an adult who received the AZD1222 COVID-19 vaccine. The CDR3 region is CASSFSAGDPGETQYF. The CDR3 DNA is TGTGCCAGCAGCTTCTCAGCGGGGGATCCTGGGGAGACCCAGTACTTC. Variable domain in full (rest from reference TRBV7-6 and TRBJ2-5): GAGVSQSPRYKVTKRGQDVALRCDPISGHVSLYWYRQALGQGPEFLTYFNYEAQQDKSGLPNDRFSAERPEGSISTLTIQRTEQRDSAMYRCASSFSAGDPGETQYFGPGTRLLVL.